This T cell receptor beta chain was recovered during a study of cytomegalovirus exposure and HLA in healthy donors. Study-wide points: Most observed TCR sequences were rare, whereas some public TCRs were detected in many donors.

Measured with immunoSEQ multiplex PCR; TCRdb has only the in-frame clones, and not every one. The table lists 70,000 to 95,000 clones, 80% to 95% of them singletons, with approximately 4% in the top ten. Remarks on this clone: The target antigen is unknown.

Donors were drawn from the 120-subject validation cohort, separate from the approximately 680-subject first cohort. This receptor was taken from a woman aged 25-40 years in good health and CMV-seronegative. The sequencing sample was made of PBMCs.

For the CDR3, the DNA is TGTGCCAGCAGCCCTACCAGCGCCCTCTACGAGCAGTACTTC. Translated, it gives CASSPTSALYEQYF. V and J are TRBV7-9 and TRBJ2-7; D unclear. Germline-derived CDR1 and CDR2 are SEHNR and FQNEAQ (reference sequence). This CDR3 is built from 14 residues. Trimming took 5 bases from V and 3 from J, leaving 14 bases between them.